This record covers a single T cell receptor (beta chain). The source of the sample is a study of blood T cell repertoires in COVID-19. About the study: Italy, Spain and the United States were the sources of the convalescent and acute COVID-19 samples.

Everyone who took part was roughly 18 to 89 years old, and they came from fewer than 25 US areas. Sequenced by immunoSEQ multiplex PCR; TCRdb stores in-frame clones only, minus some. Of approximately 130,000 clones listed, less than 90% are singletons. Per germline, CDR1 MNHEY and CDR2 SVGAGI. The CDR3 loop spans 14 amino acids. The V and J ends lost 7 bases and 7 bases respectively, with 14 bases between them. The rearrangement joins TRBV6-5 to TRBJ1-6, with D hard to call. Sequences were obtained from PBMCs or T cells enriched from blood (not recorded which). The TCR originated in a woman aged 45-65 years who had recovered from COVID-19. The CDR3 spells CASTITPPNSPLHF. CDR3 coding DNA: TGTGCCAGCACCATCACACCCCCAAATTCACCCCTCCACTTT.